The next 17 T cell receptor beta chains were all read from a single sample in a study of T cells in narcolepsy. The table came from immunoSEQ multiplex PCR; TCRdb's copy has only in-frame clones and leaves some out. The sample contains fewer than 25,000 clones, 85% of which appear only once. Sequencing input: memory (CD45RA-) CD4+ T cells from blood. The source of these receptors is a human donor in good health.

The chain joins TRBV2 to TRBJ2-3; 8 nucleotides agree with TRBD2. V gave up 1 base and J gave up 4 bases; unmatched junction bases: 4. The germline gives CDR1 SNHLY, CDR2 FYNNEI. The CDR3 covers 15 residues. The CDR3 sequence is CASSEEAGEADTQYF. As DNA, the CDR3 is TGTGCCAGCAGTGAAGAAGCGGGAGAGGCAGATACGCAGTATTTT. The full variable domain, in which reference TRBV2 and TRBJ2-3 provide the parts outside the CDR3, is EPEVTQTPSHQVTQMGQEVILRCVPISNHLYFYWYRQILGQKVEFLVSFYNNEISEKSEIFDDQFSVERPDGSNFTLKIRSTKLEDSAMYFCASSEEAGEADTQYFGPGTRLTVL.

This chain uses TRBV5-1 with TRBJ2-5; 7 nucleotides align to TRBD1. Germline V lookup: CDR1 SGHRS, CDR2 YFSETQ. Losses at the gene ends were 1 base for V and 1 base for J; bases not matched to a gene: 4. This CDR3 has 15 amino acids. In DNA, the CDR3 is TGCGCCAGCAGCTTGAGGGGGCTCCCCCAAGAGACCCAGTACTTC. It codes for CASSLRGLPQETQYF.

The V call is TRBV11-2, the J call TRBJ1-2, with D perhaps TRBD1 (5 bases). Between the trimmed V and J ends, which lost 5 bases and 3 bases, there was a span of 13 bases. The CDR3 has 14 residues. CDR1 SGHAT and CDR2 FQNNGV come from the germline V gene. CDR3 in amino acids: CASSPPGGYYGYTF. The CDR3, as DNA: TGTGCCAGCAGCCCTCCGGGGGGTTACTATGGCTACACCTTC. The full variable domain, rest sourced from reference TRBV11-2 and TRBJ1-2, is EAGVAQSPRYKIIEKRQSVAFWCNPISGHATLYWYQQILGQGPKLLIQFQNNGVVDDSQLPKDRFSAERLKGVDSTLKIQPAKLEDSAVYLCASSPPGGYYGYTFGSGTRLTVV.

This chain connects TRBV27 to TRBJ1-1; 7 nucleotides match TRBD1. Germline CDR1 reads MNHEY; CDR2 reads SMNVEV (reference sequence). With 2 bases clipped from V and 4 bases from J, the junction kept 4 bases outside the gene matches. The CDR3 contains 14 residues. CDR3 in DNA: TGTGCCAGCAGTTTAAACAGGGGTGGCACTGAAGCTTTCTTT. Translating gives CASSLNRGGTEAFF.

This chain connects TRBV5-1 to TRBJ2-5; a possible D gene is TRBD1 (6 bases). This CDR3 region has 16 residues. The V end was cut by 4 bases, the J end by 4 bases, with 20 bases between. The germline V gene encodes CDR1 SGHRS and CDR2 YFSETQ. The DNA of the CDR3 is TGCGCCAGCAGCCCAAACAGACAGGTCGGGCGAGAGACCCAGTACTTC. It yields the protein CASSPNRQVGRETQYF.

This chain connects TRBV28 to TRBJ2-1; D remains ambiguous. Germline CDR1 reads MDHEN; CDR2 reads SYDVKM. V dropped 5 bases and J dropped 11 bases, with 13 bases sitting between them. The CDR3 runs 12 residues. Here the CDR3 DNA reads TGTGCCAGCAGTGCCGACCGGGCTAAGCAGTTCTTC. Translation gives CASSADRAKQFF.

Written as DNA, the CDR3 is TGTGCCAGCAGCTTGATAGCCTCCCGGGAGCAGTACTTC. Its protein product is CASSLIASREQYF. This chain connects TRBV7-2 to TRBJ2-7; no firm D call. This CDR3 is built from 13 residues. Looked up from germline, CDR1 is SGHTA and CDR2 is FQGNSA. V lost 3 bases to trimming and J lost 7 bases, with 13 bases between them.

The chain employs TRBV11-3 and TRBJ2-1; 8 bases match TRBD2. CDR3 length equals 17 residues. Trimming took 1 base from V and 2 from J; bases not matched to a gene: 7. From germline, CDR1 is SGHNT and CDR2 YENEEA. The CDR3 region is CASSLGLAGTTYNEQFF. The CDR3 bases are TGTGCCAGCAGCTTAGGTTTAGCGGGAACAACCTACAATGAGCAGTTCTTC.

The V gene is TRBV6-5, the J gene TRBJ1-1; D remains ambiguous. The ends were cut back, 8 bases at V and 6 bases at J, with 16 bases in the middle. The germline gives CDR1 MNHEY, CDR2 SVGAGI. CDR3 length: 13 amino acids. CDR3 sequence reads: CASSLKEVSEAFF. DNA of the CDR3: TGTGCCAGCTCCCTCAAGGAGGTTTCTGAAGCTTTCTTT.

The J gene is TRBJ2-7, the V gene TRBV6-5; 7 bases agree with TRBD2. V lost 7 bases, J lost 0 bases, and 6 bases stayed unmatched. The germline gives CDR1 MNHEY, CDR2 SVGAGI. The CDR3 is made up of 14 amino acids. CDR3 DNA sequence: TGTGCCAGCACGAGGGGCGGGGGCTCCTACGAGCAGTACTTC. Encoded protein: CASTRGGGSYEQYF.

The V and J genes are TRBV19 and TRBJ1-5; D gene uncertain. The CDR3 runs to 14 residues. The V and J ends lost 5 bases and 0 bases respectively, with 8 bases between them. CDR1 and CDR2 from the germline V gene are LNHDA and SQIVND (reference sequence). CDR3: CASSVSNSNQPQHF. The DNA for the CDR3 is TGTGCCAGTAGTGTGAGTAATAGCAATCAGCCCCAGCATTTT.

The chain carries TRBV5-1 and TRBJ2-2, with TRBD2 matching over 8 bases. CDR1 and CDR2 (germline): SGHRS, YFSETQ. CDR3 length: 15 residues. V dropped 4 bases and J dropped 2; count of bases not matched to a gene: 4. CDR3 sequence reads: CASSISGINTGELFF. CDR3 DNA: TGCGCCAGCAGCATTAGCGGGATCAACACCGGGGAGCTGTTTTTT.

The CDR3 nucleotides are TGTGCCAGCTCACCGCCCGGGACAGGGGGTAGTTCACCCCTCCACTTT. It is translated as CASSPPGTGGSSPLHF. The V gene is TRBV18, the J gene TRBJ1-6; 11 bases agree with TRBD1. V lost 3 bases to trimming and J lost 9 bases; unmatched junction nucleotides: 7. Germline CDR1 KGHSH, CDR2 LQKENI. CDR3 length: 16 amino acids.

This chain uses TRBV7-8 with TRBJ2-5; D remains ambiguous. Germline assignment: CDR1 SGHVS and CDR2 FQNEAQ. Trimming removed 0 bases at V and 4 bases at J, with 12 bases between. The CDR3 has 15 amino acids. The DNA of the CDR3 is TGTGCCAGCAGCTTAGCAACCGTTCTTGGAGAGACCCAGTACTTC. Amino acids: CASSLATVLGETQYF.

This clone was seen more than once but under ten times. The V gene is TRBV12-5, the J gene TRBJ2-2; D gene ambiguous. This CDR3 is 15 amino acids long. Germline CDR1 and CDR2: LGHNT and FRNRAP. The V gene lost 1 base and the J gene lost 2 bases, with 8 bases spanning the gap. The CDR3 sequence is CASGLGQANTGELFF. CDR3 coding DNA: TGTGCTAGTGGTTTGGGCCAGGCAAACACCGGGGAGCTGTTTTTT.

V gene TRBV27 combines with J gene TRBJ2-3; 8 bases align to TRBD1. The CDR3 has 15 residues. The junction had 11 bases not matched to a gene; V was cut back by 4 bases and J by 8 bases. Germline lookup yields CDR1 MNHEY and CDR2 SMNVEV (reference sequence). CDR3: CASSSSGGSLFTQYF. The CDR3 DNA reads TGTGCCAGCAGTTCCTCAGGGGGCTCCCTTTTTACGCAGTATTTT.

This chain connects TRBV6-5 to TRBJ2-2; no firm D call. V lost 6 bases and J 7 bases, leaving 12 bases between the germline ends. From germline, CDR1 is MNHEY and CDR2 SVGAGI. The CDR3 length is 13 residues. The CDR3: CASRPPYGGELFF. For the CDR3, the DNA is TGTGCCAGCAGGCCTCCTTACGGCGGGGAGCTGTTTTTT.